The 19 T cell receptor beta chains below come from one sample, sequenced in a study of blood T cell repertoires in COVID-19. This table comes from immunoSEQ multiplex PCR, and its TCRdb copy is limited to in-frame clones, with some not included. The profile shows over 200,000 clones, under 90% of them singletons. The sequenced sample was peripheral blood. These receptors were taken from a man at least 80 years old with acute or convalescent COVID-19.

This clone was seen once. The V gene is TRBV12-3 or TRBV12-4, the J gene TRBJ1-2; D not resolved. V lost 5 bases and J lost 9, with 13 bases in between. This CDR3 spans 12 amino acids. CDR3 nucleotides: TGTGCCAGCAGTCGCGGACTGGAGAGCTACACCTTC. This translates into CASSRGLESYTF.

Here the CDR3 reads CASSPRTGSGELFF. In DNA form, the CDR3 reads TGTGCCAGCAGCCCTCGGACAGGGTCCGGGGAGCTGTTTTTT. The chain links TRBV7-9 to TRBJ2-2; 8 nucleotides line up with TRBD1. This CDR3 is 14 amino acids long. The V gene end was trimmed by 5 bases and the J gene end by 6 bases; junction bases not matched to a gene: 5. Looked up from germline, CDR1 is SEHNR and CDR2 is FQNEAQ (reference sequence).

Only one count was recorded for this clone. The DNA for the CDR3 is TGTGCCTGGGCTAGGGGACACCCTCGTGGGAACTATGGCTACACCTTC. Encoded protein: CAWARGHPRGNYGYTF. The V and J genes are TRBV30 and TRBJ1-2; tentatively, D is TRBD1 (6 bases). The CDR3 is 16 amino acids. Germline V gene sequence: CDR1 GTSNPN, CDR2 SVGIG (reference sequence). Trimming cost V 5 bases and J 2 bases, with 21 bases left between them.

The chain links TRBV7-2 to TRBJ2-2; TRBD2 matches at 10 bases. The trim removed 6 bases at V and 0 bases at J, leaving 1 base unmatched. The germline gives CDR1 SGHTA, CDR2 FQGNSA. The CDR3 consists of 15 residues. The CDR3 coding sequence is TGTGCCAGCAGGCTAGCGGGAGCGAACACCGGGGAGCTGTTTTTT. Its translation is CASRLAGANTGELFF.

Comment on this clone: Other DNA sequences in this specimen translate into the identical CDR3. This chain connects TRBV7-2 to TRBJ1-5, with D possibly TRBD1 on 5 matching bases. This CDR3 spans 14 amino acids. Germline CDR1 and CDR2: SGHTA and FQGNSA. Trimming left V 5 bases short and J 2 bases short, with 10 bases between. The CDR3 protein is CASSRRGGNQPQHF. The CDR3 nucleotides read TGTGCCAGCAGCCGGCGGGGGGGCAATCAGCCCCAGCATTTT.

The genes are TRBV4-3 and TRBJ2-1; no definite D call. Deletions cut 1 base from V and 3 bases from J, with 13 bases between. Germline loops: CDR1 LGHNA, CDR2 YSLEER. CDR3 size: 16 residues. The CDR3 nucleotides are TGCGCCAGCAGCCAAGCCGCGACTTCCTACTACAATGAGCAGTTCTTC. It translates to CASSQAATSYYNEQFF.

Comments on this clone: The junction and the germline gene differ at one end; a read error may be behind it. The chain uses TRBV7-7 and TRBJ2-5; 7 nucleotides agree with TRBD2. The germline V gene has CDR1 SSHAT and CDR2 FNYEAQ (reference sequence). This CDR3 is built from 15 residues. CDR3 protein: CASSLSTGGVETQYF. The CDR3 DNA reads as TGTGCTAGCAGCTTGTCAACGGGGGGTGTAGAGACCCAGTACTTC.

The rearrangement links TRBV7-2 to TRBJ2-1; 12 bases match TRBD2. The germline V gene encodes CDR1 SGHTA and CDR2 FQGNSA. The V and J ends lost 0 bases and 5 bases, in that order; junction bases with no gene match: 5. CDR3 length: 17 residues. CDR3 sequence: CASSLALGLAGNNEQFF. The CDR3 DNA is TGTGCCAGCAGCTTAGCCTTAGGACTAGCGGGAAACAATGAGCAGTTCTTC.

This rearrangement joins TRBV5-1 to TRBJ1-1; D remains ambiguous. There are 14 residues in the CDR3. Trimming removed 4 bases from V and 5 bases from J, with 15 bases in between. The V gene's germline CDR1 is SGHRS and CDR2 YFSETQ. As DNA, the CDR3 is TGCGCCAGCAGCCCTATAGCGATGAGTACTGAAGCTTTCTTT. This translates into CASSPIAMSTEAFF.

The V gene is TRBV19, the J gene TRBJ2-2, with D uncertain. With 7 bases removed from V and 4 bases from J, the gap between germline ends came to 16 bases. The CDR3 consists of 15 residues. CDR1 and CDR2 from the germline V gene are LNHDA and SQIVND (reference sequence). The CDR3 DNA reads TGTGCCAGTACCCTGGGCGAGAGCATCACCGGGGAGCTGTTTTTT. It is translated as CASTLGESITGELFF.

This clone was seen a handful of times. The chain joins TRBV30 to TRBJ1-5; D is undetermined. The V and J ends lost 3 bases and 0 bases respectively, with 6 bases between them. The CDR3 consists of 13 residues. CDR1 and CDR2 from the germline V gene are GTSNPN and SVGIG (reference sequence). The CDR3 DNA reads as TGTGCCTGGAGCGGGAATAGCAATCAGCCCCAGCATTTT. It is translated as CAWSGNSNQPQHF.

The V call is TRBV30, the J call TRBJ1-2, with TRBD1 matching over 11 bases. Germline loops: CDR1 GTSNPN, CDR2 SVGIG (reference sequence). V dropped 5 bases and J dropped 4; count of bases not matched to a gene: 9. The CDR3 covers 15 residues. Here the CDR3 reads CAWATGTGGVYGYTF. The CDR3 region has the DNA TGTGCCTGGGCAACGGGGACAGGGGGAGTCTATGGCTACACCTTC.

This chain connects TRBV2 to TRBJ1-5; D remains unclear. With 0 bases removed from V and 6 bases from J, the gap between germline ends came to 9 bases. This CDR3 has 14 amino acids. Germline V gene lookup returns CDR1 SNHLY and CDR2 FYNNEI. DNA for the CDR3: TGTGCCAGCAGTGAAGCGGCCGGAGGTCAGCCCCAGCATTTT. Its protein product is CASSEAAGGQPQHF.

The V call is TRBV18, the J call TRBJ1-3, with D perhaps TRBD1 (6 bases). The CDR3 sequence is 14 residues long. V lost 2 bases and J 8 bases, leaving 13 bases between the germline ends. The germline V gene encodes CDR1 KGHSH and CDR2 LQKENI. The CDR3 coding sequence is TGTGCCAGCTCACCAGTCCAGAAGGGGGACACCATATATTTT. It encodes CASSPVQKGDTIYF.

V usage is TRBV28 and J usage is TRBJ1-5; D gene ambiguous. Germline V gives CDR1 MDHEN, CDR2 SYDVKM. The CDR3 totals 15 residues. With 8 bases removed from V and 2 bases from J, the gap between germline ends came to 16 bases. DNA for the CDR3: TGTGCCAGCTTAGGTCGGGGAAAAGGCAATCAGCCCCAGCATTTT. Residues: CASLGRGKGNQPQHF. The full variable domain, with the rest looked up from reference TRBV28 and TRBJ1-5, is DVKVTQSSRYLVKRTGEKVFLECVQDMDHENMFWYRQDPGLGLRLIYFSYDVKMKEKGDIPEGYSVSREKKERFSLILESASTNQTSMYLCASLGRGKGNQPQHFGDGTRLSIL.

V gene TRBV6-1 combines with J gene TRBJ2-3; TRBD2 aligns across 9 bases. V shed 4 bases, J shed 8 bases, and the junction held 13 bases outside the gene matches. The CDR3 contains 16 residues. Germline loops: CDR1 MNHNS, CDR2 SASEGT. For the CDR3, the DNA is TGTGCCAGCAGTGGCCGTGGTAGCGGGAGTCTTGGTACGCAGTATTTT. Its translation is CASSGRGSGSLGTQYF.

The rearrangement joins TRBV28 to TRBJ2-5; 13 bases fit TRBD2. The CDR3 has 15 amino acids. The V gene's germline CDR1 is MDHEN and CDR2 SYDVKM. After removal of 3 bases from V and 5 bases from J, the junction contained 3 bases not matched to a gene. CDR3 bases: TGTGCCAGCAGTTTGACTAGCGGGAGGTCGGAGACCCAGTACTTC. Amino acids: CASSLTSGRSETQYF.

This chain links TRBV9 with TRBJ2-5, with 10 nucleotides matching TRBD1. Trimming at V came to 3 bases and at J to 6 bases, leaving 2 bases not matched to a gene. The CDR3 length is 13 residues. Germline V CDR1 and CDR2: SGDLS, YYNGEE. CDR3 bases: TGTGCCAGCAGCGGGACAGGGGGAAAGACCCAGTACTTC. This gives the protein CASSGTGGKTQYF.

The chain uses TRBV20-1 and TRBJ2-7, with no clear D. There are 10 residues in the CDR3. V was trimmed by 3 bases and J by 3 bases, leaving 3 bases between them. The germline V gene encodes CDR1 DFQATT and CDR2 SNEGSKA (reference sequence). The CDR3 region has the DNA TGCAGTGCTAGCATCTACGAGCAGTACTTC. Translation: CSASIYEQYF.